Listed below are T cell receptor beta chains from one sample, sequenced in a study of neurological immune-mediated disorders. TCRdb processed the 5' RACE reads anew with MiXCR; each CDR3 protein has one entry. The sample shows tens of thousands of distinct CDR3 sequences, 10% of them seen only once. Source material: PBMCs. The receptors shown here come from a woman aged 35 to 49 with HTLV-1-associated myelopathy (HAM/TSP). The CDR3 runs from the conserved cysteine through the conserved F or W. Clone size is not always given. Where it is, it says once, few, many or a class for expanded clones.

clone_size v_call cdr3_aa
many TRBV29-1 CSVEDDRGQIYGYTF
many TRBV12-3/TRBV12-4 CASSLDSPREKLFF
many TRBV12-5 CASGNIGGDEQFF
. TRBV5-6 CASSLVGQGDTEAFF
many TRBV3-1 CASSRGTGGTEAFF
. TRBV6-1 CASFWGWGDTGELFF
. TRBV10-3 CAISADRGLSTDTQYF
. TRBV5-1 CASSGTAGSYEQYF
many TRBV7-3 CASSLTRQGGAEQFF
many TRBV12-3/TRBV12-4 CASSTQTGTGAFTYEQYF
. TRBV29-1 CSSPSGKGYNEQFF
many TRBV7-2 CASSLDRIGELFF
many TRBV12-3/TRBV12-4 CASSLENLLNTGELFF
. TRBV18 CASSPGGQGRNQPQHF
. TRBV6-1 CASKELAGGNTGELFF
many TRBV29-1 CSVEERTAHEQFF
many TRBV27 CASSQLGAGNPLYEQYF
many TRBV7-2 CASSLGLATRLSPF
few TRBV10-3 CAISESGRGGDEQYF
once TRBV19 CASSNGQDHEQYF
many TRBV7-2 CASSRNLAGSYGYTF
many TRBV20-1 CSARDPQGGTEAFF
many TRBV12-3/TRBV12-4 CASSLGTGARHGQFF
many TRBV7-3 CASSWGGANYNEQFF
many TRBV10-3 CAISPGQEYEQYF
many TRBV7-3 CASSPRGGYGYTF
many TRBV5-1 CASSLTPTGLNTEAFF
many TRBV10-1 CASSEPLPGQVEGYTF
many TRBV20-1 CSASKGNVGYEQYF
many TRBV7-3 CASSPTGQRTDTQYF
. TRBV6-4 CASSPSGLADYNEQFF
many TRBV6-5 CASSSRQGNTDTQYF
many TRBV18 CASSRTSGGKNEQFF
many TRBV28 CASLRQPNYGYTF
many TRBV4-2 CASSQQGQGGSTIYF
. TRBV7-2 CATSTSGGAISTDTQYF
many TRBV7-2 CASSSGGAGDTQYF
many TRBV7-2 CASSLTGRTSPLHF
many TRBV20-1 CSAPRTGPTSISYEQYF
many TRBV7-2 CASSLGLLGTDTQYF
many TRBV18 CASSTGQGEYEQYF
many TRBV9 CASSVSLAGTDTQYF
many TRBV6-2/TRBV6-3 CASSYYLDYTF
many TRBV6-6 CASSYPFPRAKKGGELYNEQFF
many TRBV4-1 CASSPWTSGDGEQFF
many TRBV5-1 CASSLAPGENIQYF
many TRBV20-1 CSARDARSKTQYF
many TRBV14 CVSSQVVAGDTQYF
many TRBV7-2 CASSFSGGTIPTDTQYF
. TRBV19 CASSLGAGQGQPQHF